This TCR beta chain was captured by sequencing in a study of T cell responses to AZD1222 COVID-19 vaccine. Study-level findings and limits: Just a handful of people given AZD1222 tested seropositive at baseline.

This CDR3 is built from 16 residues. Germline V gene data show CDR1 as LNHDA and CDR2 as SQIVND (reference sequence). Trimming stripped 5 bases from V and 2 bases from J, with 16 bases between. The method was immunoSEQ multiplex PCR; TCRdb's version includes in-frame clones alone and lacks a portion of them. The table lists some 140,000 clones, 70% to 90% of them singletons. Comment on this clone: Its antigen is unknown.

This sequence was found in an adult who received the AZD1222 COVID-19 vaccine. The material sequenced was peripheral blood, taken 28 days after the second AZD1222 dose. The V gene is TRBV19, the J gene TRBJ2-4, with D tentatively TRBD2 (6 bases). The chain's CDR3 is CASSAGPGVTKNIQYF. The CDR3 bases are TGTGCCAGTAGTGCTGGGCCGGGGGTAACCAAAAACATTCAGTACTTC.